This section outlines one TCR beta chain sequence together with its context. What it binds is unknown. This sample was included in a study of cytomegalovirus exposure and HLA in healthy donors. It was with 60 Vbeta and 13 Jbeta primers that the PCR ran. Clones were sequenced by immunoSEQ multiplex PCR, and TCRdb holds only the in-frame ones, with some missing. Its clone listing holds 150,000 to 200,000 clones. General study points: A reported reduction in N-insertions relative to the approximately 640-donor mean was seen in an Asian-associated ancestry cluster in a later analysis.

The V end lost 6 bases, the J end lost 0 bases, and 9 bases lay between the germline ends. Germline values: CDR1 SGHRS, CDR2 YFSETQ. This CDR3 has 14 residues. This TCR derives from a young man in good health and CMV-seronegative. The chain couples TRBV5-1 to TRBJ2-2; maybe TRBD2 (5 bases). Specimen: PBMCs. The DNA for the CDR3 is TGCGCCAGCATGGACTTTCCGAACACCGGGGAGCTGTTTTTT. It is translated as CASMDFPNTGELFF.